This T cell receptor beta chain was sequenced for a study of monozygotic twins with inflammatory bowel disease. Comment on this clonotype: What it recognizes is unknown.

Eight reactions per sample, run separately, yielded cDNA. Reanalyzing the 5' RACE reads, TCRdb keeps one entry per CDR3 protein, without DNA. The sample yields some 99,000 distinct CDR3 sequences, of which the top ten take up 9.5% to 15%. Whole-study results and caveats: Possibly reflecting limited power, no difference in repertoire similarity was found between concordant and discordant twins.

Germline lookup yields CDR1 MDHEN and CDR2 SYDVKM. There are 13 residues in the CDR3. V gene TRBV28 combines with J gene TRBJ2-1. The sequencing sample was made of blood. The sequence came from a human donor with ulcerative colitis or Crohn's disease, or a healthy co-twin of an affected twin (not recorded which). The CDR3 reads CASRERTYNEQFF.